This is a list of T cell receptor beta chains from one sample in a study of T-cell reconstitution after alpha-beta-depleted transplantation in children. Each CDR3 protein gets one entry after TCRdb re-called the PCR reads with MiXCR. Here the sample spans some 26,000 distinct CDR3 sequences, 18% being singletons. The source was PBMCs, mostly from graft donor cells, collected 60 days after TCRalphabeta/CD19-depleted stem cell transplant. Receptors originate from a male patient between 2 and 10 years old who had a stem cell transplant for acute lymphoblastic leukemia, so the T cells may come from the graft donor. Each CDR3 is given with its conserved first and last residue. A D gene is named only where the DNA matches it firmly. Size is stated for part of the rows, as once, few or many counts, or as a class when the clone is expanded.

clone_size: .; v_call: TRBV30; j_call: TRBJ2-1; d_call: .; cdr3_aa: CAWSVLLGLGDEQFF; cdr3_nt: TGTGCCTGGAGTGTACTATTAGGGTTAGGCGATGAGCAGTTCTTC
clone_size: .; v_call: TRBV7-9; j_call: TRBJ1-3; d_call: .; cdr3_aa: CASSRAESGNTIYF; cdr3_nt: TGTGCCAGCAGCCGTGCGGAATCTGGAAACACCATATATTTT
clone_size: once; v_call: TRBV6-5; j_call: TRBJ2-7; d_call: TRBD1; cdr3_aa: CASSYSSYRDRGSYEQYF; cdr3_nt: TGTGCCAGCAGTTACTCGTCCTACCGGGACAGGGGTTCCTACGAGCAGTACTTC
clone_size: few; v_call: TRBV7-2; j_call: TRBJ2-2; d_call: TRBD2; cdr3_aa: CASSLTSGNTGELFF; cdr3_nt: TGTGCCAGCAGCCTCACTAGCGGGAACACCGGGGAGCTGTTTTTT
clone_size: .; v_call: TRBV5-1; j_call: TRBJ1-2; d_call: .; cdr3_aa: CAMGSEAETGYNYGYTF; cdr3_nt: TGCGCCATGGGCTCCGAGGCCGAGACAGGCTATAACTATGGCTACACCTTC
clone_size: few; v_call: TRBV7-2; j_call: TRBJ2-1; d_call: .; cdr3_aa: CASSLLGGNLNEQFF; cdr3_nt: TGTGCCAGCAGCTTATTAGGGGGGAATCTAAATGAGCAGTTCTTC
clone_size: .; v_call: TRBV4-2; j_call: TRBJ1-5; d_call: TRBD1; cdr3_aa: CASSPNLADRGGSQPQHF; cdr3_nt: TGTGCCAGCAGCCCGAACCTTGCGGACAGGGGTGGTAGTCAGCCCCAGCATTTT
clone_size: many; v_call: TRBV7-9; j_call: TRBJ2-2; d_call: TRBD1; cdr3_aa: CASSLTGGTGELFF; cdr3_nt: TGTGCCAGCAGCTTAACAGGGGGCACCGGGGAGCTGTTTTTT
clone_size: few; v_call: TRBV5-1; j_call: TRBJ2-1; d_call: .; cdr3_aa: CASSGDSLSYNEQFF; cdr3_nt: TGCGCCAGCAGCGGAGACAGTCTTTCCTACAATGAGCAGTTCTTC
clone_size: many; v_call: TRBV7-2; j_call: TRBJ2-5; d_call: TRBD2; cdr3_aa: CASSPAGNQETQYF; cdr3_nt: TGTGCCAGCAGCCCAGCGGGGAACCAAGAGACCCAGTACTTC
clone_size: few; v_call: TRBV18; j_call: TRBJ1-1; d_call: TRBD1; cdr3_aa: CASSPSTGPEAFF; cdr3_nt: TGTGCCAGCTCACCATCGACAGGGCCAGAAGCTTTCTTT
clone_size: .; v_call: TRBV6-2/TRBV6-3; j_call: TRBJ1-1; d_call: .; cdr3_aa: CASSYFKYTEAFF; cdr3_nt: TGTGCCAGCAGTTACTTCAAATACACTGAAGCTTTCTTT
clone_size: .; v_call: TRBV18; j_call: TRBJ2-2; d_call: TRBD1; cdr3_aa: CASSPPGQGLTGELFF; cdr3_nt: TGTGCCAGCTCACCGCCGGGACAGGGACTGACCGGGGAGCTGTTTTTT
clone_size: many; v_call: TRBV7-2; j_call: TRBJ2-7; d_call: TRBD1; cdr3_aa: CASSSPVQGVFSYEQYF; cdr3_nt: TGTGCCAGCAGCTCGCCGGTTCAGGGGGTTTTCTCCTACGAGCAGTACTTC
clone_size: medium-sized; v_call: TRBV4-3; j_call: TRBJ2-6; d_call: .; cdr3_aa: CASSQWGAGANVLTF; cdr3_nt: TGCGCCAGCAGCCAATGGGGAGCTGGGGCCAACGTCCTGACTTTC
clone_size: few; v_call: TRBV20-1; j_call: TRBJ1-6; d_call: .; cdr3_aa: CSAREPPGRANSPLHF; cdr3_nt: TGCAGTGCTAGAGAGCCACCGGGACGGGCCAATTCACCCCTCCACTTT
clone_size: .; v_call: TRBV20-1; j_call: TRBJ2-3; d_call: TRBD2; cdr3_aa: CSAGPLAGGPTDTQYF; cdr3_nt: TGCAGTGCTGGTCCACTAGCGGGAGGGCCGACAGATACGCAGTATTTT
clone_size: many; v_call: TRBV27; j_call: TRBJ2-6; d_call: .; cdr3_aa: CASSLFYVESGANVLTF; cdr3_nt: TGTGCCAGCAGTTTATTCTATGTAGAATCTGGGGCCAACGTCCTGACTTTC
clone_size: .; v_call: TRBV10-3; j_call: TRBJ2-6; d_call: .; cdr3_aa: CAISESPGTGANVLTF; cdr3_nt: TGTGCCATCAGTGAGTCGCCAGGGACCGGGGCCAACGTCCTGACTTTC
clone_size: .; v_call: TRBV3-1; j_call: TRBJ2-1; d_call: .; cdr3_aa: CASSQGRLALNEQFF; cdr3_nt: TGTGCCAGCAGCCAGGGGCGGCTAGCGCTCAATGAGCAGTTCTTC
clone_size: .; v_call: TRBV12-3/TRBV12-4; j_call: TRBJ1-4; d_call: .; cdr3_aa: CASSPGLKGEKLFF; cdr3_nt: TGTGCCAGCAGTCCGGGACTAAAGGGAGAAAAACTGTTTTTT
clone_size: few; v_call: TRBV5-5; j_call: TRBJ2-7; d_call: .; cdr3_aa: CASSSPSGTCSYEQYF; cdr3_nt: TGTGCCAGCAGCTCACCTTCAGGGACTTGCTCCTACGAGCAGTACTTC
clone_size: .; v_call: TRBV20-1; j_call: TRBJ2-5; d_call: TRBD2; cdr3_aa: CSARNSGKETQYF; cdr3_nt: TGCAGTGCTAGGAATAGCGGGAAAGAGACCCAGTACTTC
clone_size: few; v_call: TRBV6-1; j_call: TRBJ1-1; d_call: TRBD1; cdr3_aa: CASRTPGQVLNTEAFF; cdr3_nt: TGTGCCAGCAGGACACCGGGACAGGTCTTGAACACTGAAGCTTTCTTT
clone_size: few; v_call: TRBV12-3/TRBV12-4; j_call: TRBJ1-2; d_call: .; cdr3_aa: CASSLERGTGYTF; cdr3_nt: TGTGCCAGCAGTTTAGAAAGGGGGACGGGCTACACCTTC
clone_size: .; v_call: TRBV24-1; j_call: TRBJ2-5; d_call: .; cdr3_aa: CATGDIGTQYF; cdr3_nt: TGTGCCACCGGTGACATCGGGACCCAGTACTTC
clone_size: many; v_call: TRBV29-1; j_call: TRBJ1-5; d_call: TRBD1; cdr3_aa: CSVVEIGGEGQPQHF; cdr3_nt: TGCAGCGTCGTGGAGATAGGGGGCGAGGGACAGCCCCAGCATTTT
clone_size: many; v_call: TRBV7-2; j_call: TRBJ2-7; d_call: .; cdr3_aa: CASSYVGREQYF; cdr3_nt: TGTGCCAGCAGCTACGTGGGGCGGGAGCAGTACTTC
clone_size: .; v_call: TRBV4-3; j_call: TRBJ2-1; d_call: TRBD2; cdr3_aa: CASSQRTSGRDEQFF; cdr3_nt: TGCGCCAGCAGCCAACGGACTAGCGGGAGGGATGAGCAGTTCTTC
clone_size: few; v_call: TRBV20-1; j_call: TRBJ2-7; d_call: TRBD2; cdr3_aa: CSPSAPSGTTYEQYF; cdr3_nt: TGCAGCCCAAGTGCACCTAGCGGGACTACCTACGAGCAGTACTTC
clone_size: .; v_call: TRBV5-1; j_call: TRBJ2-6; d_call: .; cdr3_aa: CASSKASDGANVLTF; cdr3_nt: TGCGCCAGCAGCAAGGCGTCGGATGGGGCCAACGTCCTGACTTTC
clone_size: many; v_call: TRBV5-5; j_call: TRBJ2-3; d_call: TRBD1; cdr3_aa: CASSPGTGGRLSTDTQYF; cdr3_nt: TGTGCCAGCAGTCCCGGGACAGGGGGTCGACTTAGCACAGATACGCAGTATTTT
clone_size: many; v_call: TRBV4-3; j_call: TRBJ2-1; d_call: .; cdr3_aa: CASSQDHASYNEQFF; cdr3_nt: TGCGCCAGCAGCCAAGATCACGCTTCCTACAATGAGCAGTTCTTC
clone_size: many; v_call: TRBV20-1; j_call: TRBJ1-1; d_call: .; cdr3_aa: CSARGRGILIIRTEAFF; cdr3_nt: TGCAGTGCTAGAGGGAGGGGCATACTCATTATAAGGACTGAAGCTTTCTTT
clone_size: few; v_call: TRBV6-5; j_call: TRBJ1-5; d_call: TRBD1; cdr3_aa: CASSTRQGIRNQPQHF; cdr3_nt: TGTGCCAGCAGTACCCGACAGGGAATAAGGAATCAGCCCCAGCATTTT
clone_size: .; v_call: TRBV4-3; j_call: TRBJ1-6; d_call: .; cdr3_aa: CASSQDWEGLSSPLHF; cdr3_nt: TGCGCCAGCAGCCAAGATTGGGAGGGGCTAAGTTCACCCCTCCACTTT
clone_size: many; v_call: TRBV12-3/TRBV12-4; j_call: TRBJ2-1; d_call: .; cdr3_aa: CASSPSTVVVNEQFF; cdr3_nt: TGTGCCAGCAGCCCCTCGACAGTAGTGGTGAATGAGCAGTTCTTC
clone_size: .; v_call: TRBV14; j_call: TRBJ2-3; d_call: .; cdr3_aa: CASSRATPVLDTQYF; cdr3_nt: TGTGCCAGCAGCCGAGCAACCCCGGTGCTTGATACGCAGTATTTT
clone_size: many; v_call: TRBV5-4; j_call: TRBJ2-7; d_call: .; cdr3_aa: CASSSGGFGVDEQYF; cdr3_nt: TGTGCCAGCAGCTCAGGTGGGTTCGGCGTCGACGAGCAGTACTTC
clone_size: few; v_call: TRBV24-1; j_call: TRBJ2-1; d_call: .; cdr3_aa: CATSGQNEQFF; cdr3_nt: TGTGCCACCAGTGGTCAGAATGAGCAGTTCTTC
clone_size: .; v_call: TRBV2; j_call: TRBJ2-3; d_call: .; cdr3_aa: CASSVKPSQYF; cdr3_nt: TGTGCCAGCAGTGTTAAGCCTTCGCAGTATTTT
clone_size: many; v_call: TRBV5-1; j_call: TRBJ2-5; d_call: .; cdr3_aa: CASSLATAAQETQYF; cdr3_nt: TGCGCCAGCAGCTTGGCTACAGCGGCGCAAGAGACCCAGTACTTC
clone_size: .; v_call: TRBV21-1; j_call: TRBJ2-1; d_call: .; cdr3_aa: CASSPGRQFF; cdr3_nt: TGTGCCAGCAGCCCGGGACGTCAGTTCTTC
clone_size: many; v_call: TRBV7-9; j_call: TRBJ2-1; d_call: .; cdr3_aa: CASSPRATYNEQFF; cdr3_nt: TGTGCCAGCAGCCCCCGCGCCACCTACAATGAGCAGTTCTTC
clone_size: .; v_call: TRBV5-1; j_call: TRBJ1-4; d_call: .; cdr3_aa: CASSKVPGHATNEKLFF; cdr3_nt: TGCGCCAGCAGCAAAGTCCCGGGACATGCAACTAATGAAAAACTGTTTTTT
clone_size: .; v_call: TRBV6-2/TRBV6-3; j_call: TRBJ2-3; d_call: .; cdr3_aa: CASIFGGASDTQYF; cdr3_nt: TGTGCCAGCATTTTTGGGGGGGCGTCAGATACGCAGTATTTT
clone_size: many; v_call: TRBV7-2; j_call: TRBJ2-1; d_call: .; cdr3_aa: CASSHDGRMYNEQFF; cdr3_nt: TGTGCCAGCAGCCATGACGGACGGATGTACAATGAGCAGTTCTTC
clone_size: many; v_call: TRBV12-3/TRBV12-4; j_call: TRBJ2-2; d_call: TRBD2; cdr3_aa: CASSSREGSGELFF; cdr3_nt: TGTGCCAGCAGTTCCCGGGAGGGGTCCGGGGAGCTGTTTTTT
clone_size: .; v_call: TRBV12-3/TRBV12-4; j_call: TRBJ2-3; d_call: TRBD2; cdr3_aa: CASSPGDYYTDTQYF; cdr3_nt: TGTGCCAGCAGTCCGGGGGACTACTACACAGATACGCAGTATTTT
clone_size: few; v_call: TRBV3-1; j_call: TRBJ1-2; d_call: TRBD1; cdr3_aa: CASSQESWGQGFTF; cdr3_nt: TGTGCCAGCAGCCAAGAGAGTTGGGGACAGGGATTCACCTTC
clone_size: .; v_call: TRBV7-8; j_call: TRBJ1-2; d_call: .; cdr3_aa: CASSFGSGSYGYTF; cdr3_nt: TGTGCCAGCAGCTTCGGCTCTGGGAGCTATGGCTACACCTTC
clone_size: many; v_call: TRBV15; j_call: TRBJ1-5; d_call: .; cdr3_aa: CATSRSATGYSNQPQHF; cdr3_nt: TGTGCCACCAGCAGATCGGCGACAGGCTATAGCAATCAGCCCCAGCATTTT
clone_size: many; v_call: TRBV4-3; j_call: TRBJ2-3; d_call: .; cdr3_aa: CASSQEDSTDTQYF; cdr3_nt: TGCGCCAGCAGCCAAGAGGACAGCACAGATACGCAGTATTTT
clone_size: few; v_call: TRBV18; j_call: TRBJ1-1; d_call: TRBD1; cdr3_aa: CASSLVTGVADTEAFF; cdr3_nt: TGTGCCAGCTCACTAGTTACAGGGGTTGCGGACACTGAAGCTTTCTTT